The sequence of this T cell receptor (beta chain) was determined in a study of shared clonotypes between healthy human individuals. The CDR3 totals 16 residues. Germline lookup yields CDR1 SEHNR and CDR2 FQNEAQ (reference sequence). Trimming took 3 bases from V and 0 from J, leaving 12 bases between them. Sequencing was at deep level. Every unsorted PBMC PCR replicate was loaded with around 270 ng DNA, roughly 30,000 T cell genomes. Bulk PBMC genomic DNA spanned ten immunoSEQ deep plates. Assay used: immunoSEQ multiplex PCR; TCRdb lists only in-frame clones, some missing. The table shows roughly 500,000 clones, with about 79% occurring only once.

The sequenced sample was PBMCs. The gene calls are TRBV7-9 and TRBJ1-3; D remains unclear. The sequence was obtained from a woman in her 40s in good health. Some clones in this sample may be carry-over from other donors' samples. CDR3 residues: CASSFERPISGNTIYF. Here the CDR3 DNA reads TGTGCCAGCAGCTTTGAACGCCCCATCTCTGGAAACACCATATATTTT.